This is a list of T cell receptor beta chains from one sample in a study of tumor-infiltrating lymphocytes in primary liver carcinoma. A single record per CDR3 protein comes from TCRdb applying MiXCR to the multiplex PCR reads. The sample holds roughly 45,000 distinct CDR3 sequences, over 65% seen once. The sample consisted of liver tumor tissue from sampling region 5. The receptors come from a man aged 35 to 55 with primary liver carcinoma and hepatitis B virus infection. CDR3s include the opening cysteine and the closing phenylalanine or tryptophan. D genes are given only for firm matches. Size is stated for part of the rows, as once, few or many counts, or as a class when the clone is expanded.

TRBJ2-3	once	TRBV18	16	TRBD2	TGTGCCAGCTTCCCCAGAGCGGGAGGGAGCACAGATACGCAGTATTTT	CASFPRAGGSTDTQYF
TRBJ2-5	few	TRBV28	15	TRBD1	TGTACCAGCAGTTTATCCTACAGGGGTCAAGAGACCCAGTACTTC	CTSSLSYRGQETQYF
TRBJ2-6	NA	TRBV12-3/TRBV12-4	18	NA	TGTGACAGCAGTGGGACGATTAGCACTAGCTCTGGGGCCAACGTCCTGACTTTC	CDSSGTISTSSGANVLTF
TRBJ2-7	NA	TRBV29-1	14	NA	TGCAGCGCTACTGTGGCCGTGGGGATGTACGGGCAGCACTTC	CSATVAVGMYGQHF
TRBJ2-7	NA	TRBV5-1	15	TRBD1	TGCGCAAGCAGAGGGGCGACAGGGAATTCCTACGAGGAGTACTTC	CASRGATGNSYEEYF
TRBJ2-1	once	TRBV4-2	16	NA	TGTGCCAGCAGCATCGAGCTTGGGGACCCCTGGGAAGAGCAGTTCTTC	CASSIELGDPWEEQFF
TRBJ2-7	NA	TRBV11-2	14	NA	TGTGCCAGCAGCGGTCGGGATAGGGCGAACGAGCAGTACTTC	CASSGRDRANEQYF
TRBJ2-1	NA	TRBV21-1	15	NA	TGTGCCAGCAACAAAGAGGCGGGAGGTAGCGATGAGCAGTTCTTC	CASNKEAGGSDEQFF
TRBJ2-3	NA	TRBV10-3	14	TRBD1	TGTGCCATCAGTGATAGAGGGGGCACAGATACACAGTATTTT	CAISDRGGTDTQYF
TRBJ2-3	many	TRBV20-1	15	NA	TGCAGTGCCGGGAGGCGGGAGAGGGGGACAGATACGCAGTATTTT	CSAGRRERGTDTQYF
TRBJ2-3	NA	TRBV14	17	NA	TGTGCCAGCAGCCCAGATGTAGCAGGAGTGAGTACAGATACGCTGTATTTT	CASSPDVAGVSTDTLYF
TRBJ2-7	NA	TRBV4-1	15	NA	TGCACCAGCAGTCCCGGCTCTTTGACCCCCTACGAGCAGTACTTC	CTSSPGSLTPYEQYF
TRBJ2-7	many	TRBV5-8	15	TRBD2	TGTGCCAGCAGTGACCTAGCGGGGGCTTCCTACGAGCAGTACTTC	CASSDLAGASYEQYF
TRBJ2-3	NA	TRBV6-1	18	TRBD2	TGTGCCAGCAGTGAACCGGCTAGCGGGTCGTATAGCATAGATACGCAGTATTTT	CASSEPASGSYSIDTQYF
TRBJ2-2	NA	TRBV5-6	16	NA	TGTGCCAGCAGCTTGGACAGGGCGTTCTTCACCGGGGAGCTGTTTTTT	CASSLDRAFFTGELFF
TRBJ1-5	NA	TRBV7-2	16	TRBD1	TGTGCCAGCAGCTTAAATGACAGGGGGCGGAATCAGCCCCAGCATTTT	CASSLNDRGRNQPQHF
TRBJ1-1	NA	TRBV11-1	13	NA	TGTGTCAGCAGCTCGACCTCGAACACTGAAGATTTCTTT	CVSSSTSNTEDFF
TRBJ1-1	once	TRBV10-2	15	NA	TGCGCCAGCAGTGAGTCAAGCAGTATGAACACTGAATCGTTCTTT	CASSESSSMNTESFF
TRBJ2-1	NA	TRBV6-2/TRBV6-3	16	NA	TGTGCCAGCGGTTACGATGGTAACGGTTCCTACAATGAGCAGTTCTTC	CASGYDGNGSYNEQFF
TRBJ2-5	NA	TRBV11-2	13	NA	TGTAGCGGCAGCTTAGATTTTCTGGAGACCCAGTACTTC	CSGSLDFLETQYF
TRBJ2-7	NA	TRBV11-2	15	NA	TGCGCCAGCAGTCCCACAAGGGGCGGTTGGGAGGAGCAGTACTTC	CASSPTRGGWEEQYF
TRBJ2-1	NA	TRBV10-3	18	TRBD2	TGTGCCATCAGTGAGGGAAGTACCGGACTAGCGGGAATAGGTGAGCAGTTTTTC	CAISEGSTGLAGIGEQFF
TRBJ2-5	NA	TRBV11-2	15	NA	TGTGCCAGCAGCTTAGGGGGTACAGGGTTAGGGAGCCAGTATTTC	CASSLGGTGLGSQYF
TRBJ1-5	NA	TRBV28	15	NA	TGTGCCAGCAGACGTCAGGGAAGTGGCAATCAGCCCCAGCATTTT	CASRRQGSGNQPQHF
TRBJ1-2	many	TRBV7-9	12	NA	TGTGCCAGCAGCCGAGAGCTCTATGGCTACACCTTC	CASSRELYGYTF